The TCR beta chain described here comes from a study of response to subunit inactivated influenza vaccine. This CDR3 comprises 12 residues. The V gene lost 4 bases and the J gene lost 9 bases, with 12 bases spanning the gap. Germline CDR1 reads MNHNS; CDR2 reads SASEGT. One entry per CDR3 protein, called by TCRdb with MiXCR from the RT-PCR reads. The repertoire has 500,000 or so distinct CDR3 sequences, approximately 11% of them found once; the top ten carry over 9.5%. The chain uses TRBV6-1 and TRBJ1-2, with D perhaps TRBD1 (5 bases). The sequence derives from a man aged 50 to 59 who received an inactivated influenza vaccine. The source was PBMCs from blood, collected roughly 45 days after vaccination. CDR3 DNA sequence: TGTGCCAGCAGTGTTCAGGGCACGAGCTACACCTTC. Its protein is CASSVQGTSYTF.